The 20 T cell receptor beta chains below all came from one sample that was sequenced in a study of blood T cell repertoires in COVID-19. The assay was immunoSEQ multiplex PCR, and TCRdb's table has in-frame clones only and misses some. This table holds tens of thousands of clones, roughly nine tenths found once. What was sequenced was peripheral blood. Source of these receptors: a human donor in a cohort sampled during active COVID-19.

The chain employs TRBV9 and TRBJ2-1; 7 bases are a match to TRBD2. Germline V gene sequence: CDR1 SGDLS, CDR2 YYNGEE. The CDR3 consists of 15 residues. The J segment lost 4 bases and the V segment lost 3 bases, leaving 7 bases of the junction unmatched. The CDR3 here is CASSGTSVPYNEQFF. For the CDR3, the DNA is TGTGCCAGCAGCGGAACTAGCGTGCCGTACAATGAGCAGTTCTTC. Combining the CDR3 with reference TRBV9 and TRBJ2-1 gives the whole variable domain DSGVTQTPKHLITATGQRVTLRCSPRSGDLSVYWYQQSLDQGLQFLIQYYNGEERAKGNILERFSAQQFPDLHSELNLSSLELGDSALYFCASSGTSVPYNEQFFGPGTRLTVL.

This rearrangement joins TRBV30 to TRBJ1-6; 8 bases fit TRBD1. Germline CDR1 and CDR2: GTSNPN and SVGIG (reference sequence). V dropped 5 bases and J dropped 11; count of bases not matched to a gene: 11. This CDR3 is built from 14 residues. Written as DNA, the CDR3 is TGTGCCTGGGGCGGACAGGGCGGTACGACACCCCTCCACTTT. It translates to CAWGGQGGTTPLHF. The complete variable domain, with remaining parts taken from reference TRBV30 and TRBJ1-6, reads SQTIHQWPATLVQPVGSPLSLECTVEGTSNPNLYWYRQAAGRGLQLLFYSVGIGQISSEVPQNLSASRPQDRQFILSSKKLLLSDSGFYLCAWGGQGGTTPLHFGNGTRLTVT.

This chain links TRBV7-2 with TRBJ2-3; 7 nucleotides line up with TRBD2. J was trimmed by 3 bases and V by 5 bases; bases with no gene match: 5. Germline values: CDR1 SGHTA, CDR2 FQGNSA. This CDR3 contains 14 residues. The CDR3 DNA is TGTGCCAGCAGCCCTAGCGGAGTGACAGATACGCAGTATTTT. As protein: CASSPSGVTDTQYF.

The chain is built from TRBV5-1 and TRBJ2-5; 13 bases are shared with TRBD2. Unmatched junction bases numbered 5, after V lost 4 bases and J lost 2 bases. The CDR3 extends over 16 amino acids. Germline CDR1 and CDR2: SGHRS and YFSETQ. CDR3 protein: CASSRGLAGVQETQYF. In nucleotides, the CDR3 is TGCGCCAGCAGCAGAGGACTAGCGGGGGTACAAGAGACCCAGTACTTC.

The chain is built from TRBV19 and TRBJ2-7; the match to TRBD2 covers 7 bases. V lost 9 bases and J lost 6; bases outside the gene matches: 5. CDR3 length: 11 amino acids. Germline V lookup: CDR1 LNHDA, CDR2 SQIVND (reference sequence). DNA for the CDR3: TGTGCCAGCCGGGGGGTGGGCGAGCAGTACTTC. Protein product: CASRGVGEQYF. Full variable domain (outside the CDR3, taken from reference TRBV19 and TRBJ2-7): DGGITQSPKYLFRKEGQNVTLSCEQNLNHDAMYWYRQDPGQGLRLIYYSQIVNDFQKGDIAEGYSVSREKKESFPLTVTSAQKNPTAFYLCASRGVGEQYFGPGTRLTVT.

The chain is built from TRBV5-1 and TRBJ2-3; no clear D gene. Germline loops: CDR1 SGHRS, CDR2 YFSETQ. Trimming removed 4 bases at V and 2 bases at J, with 11 bases between. This CDR3 is built from 14 residues. CDR3 protein: CASSPRTATDTQYF. The CDR3, as DNA: TGCGCCAGCAGCCCCCGAACAGCCACAGATACGCAGTATTTT.

The rearrangement uses TRBV19 and TRBJ2-7; D is uncertain. This CDR3 region has 12 residues. V was pared by 3 bases and J by 0 bases, with 3 bases between. Germline assignment: CDR1 LNHDA and CDR2 SQIVND (reference sequence). The CDR3 DNA is TGTGCCAGTAGTATTAACTCCTACGAGCAGTACTTC. Its translation is CASSINSYEQYF.

This sequence joins TRBV10-3 and TRBJ1-1; D is perhaps TRBD1 (6 bases). With 4 bases removed from V and 0 bases from J, the gap between germline ends came to 6 bases. The germline gives CDR1 ENHRY, CDR2 SYGVKD. The CDR3 length is 13 residues. CDR3 region: CAISGQVNTEAFF. The CDR3 nucleotides are TGTGCCATCAGTGGACAGGTGAACACTGAAGCTTTCTTT.

The genes are TRBV29-1 and TRBJ2-1; 11 nucleotides agree with TRBD2. The ends lost 2 bases at V and 7 bases at J; junction bases unmatched: 13. CDR3 length equals 17 residues. Germline V gene sequence: CDR1 SQVTM, CDR2 ANQGSEA. The CDR3 DNA follows: TGCAGCGTTGAACCTGGTCTAGCGGGAGGCACCTGGAATGAGCAGTTCTTC. It codes for CSVEPGLAGGTWNEQFF.

V and J are TRBV19 and TRBJ1-5; the D gene is possibly TRBD1 (6 bases). Germline CDR1 and CDR2: LNHDA and SQIVND (reference sequence). This CDR3 has 14 residues. The V and J ends lost 4 bases and 3 bases respectively, with 10 bases between them. In nucleotides, the CDR3 is TGTGCCAGTAGTACAGGGGACCTCAATCAGCCCCAGCATTTT. Its protein product is CASSTGDLNQPQHF. The whole variable domain, remainder taken from reference TRBV19 and TRBJ1-5, is DGGITQSPKYLFRKEGQNVTLSCEQNLNHDAMYWYRQDPGQGLRLIYYSQIVNDFQKGDIAEGYSVSREKKESFPLTVTSAQKNPTAFYLCASSTGDLNQPQHFGDGTRLSIL.

This rearrangement joins TRBV5-1 to TRBJ1-2; 9 bases are shared with TRBD1. The CDR3 runs 17 residues. Germline loops: CDR1 SGHRS, CDR2 YFSETQ. The junction had 10 bases not matched to a gene; V was cut back by 4 bases and J by 0 bases. The CDR3 bases are TGCGCCAGCAGCCCGGGGACAGGGAGGTTCCCTAACTATGGCTACACCTTC. Amino acid sequence: CASSPGTGRFPNYGYTF.

The genes are TRBV27 and TRBJ1-5; no clear D. The ends were cut back, 2 bases at V and 5 bases at J, with 10 bases in the middle. The CDR3 has 14 residues. The germline V gene encodes CDR1 MNHEY and CDR2 SMNVEV (reference sequence). The CDR3 is CASSLRGVYQPQHF. The CDR3 DNA reads TGTGCCAGCAGTTTAAGAGGTGTCTATCAGCCCCAGCATTTT.

This chain links TRBV9 with TRBJ1-2, with TRBD1 matching 9 bases. CDR3 size: 14 residues. Germline V gene data show CDR1 as SGDLS and CDR2 as YYNGEE. V was pared by 7 bases and J by 3 bases, with 7 bases of the junction left unmatched. CDR3 region: CASSGWDRDYGYTF. In nucleotides, the CDR3 is TGTGCCAGCTCGGGGTGGGACAGGGACTATGGCTACACCTTC.

The V and J genes are TRBV6-5 and TRBJ2-1; no clear D gene. The V gene's germline CDR1 is MNHEY and CDR2 SVGAGI. The CDR3 runs to 14 residues. The V end was cut by 0 bases, the J end by 6 bases, with 9 bases between. CDR3 residues: CASSYSGVSNEQFF. In DNA, the CDR3 is TGTGCCAGCAGTTACTCTGGAGTCAGCAATGAGCAGTTCTTC.

The V gene is TRBV30, the J gene TRBJ2-1, with TRBD2 matching over 9 bases. Germline CDR1 GTSNPN, CDR2 SVGIG (reference sequence). The V segment lost 2 bases and the J segment 8 bases; nucleotides outside the gene matches: 10. CDR3 length: 15 residues. CDR3 loop: CAWSSPAGGRDEQFF. As DNA, the CDR3 is TGTGCCTGGAGTTCCCCAGCGGGGGGTCGGGATGAGCAGTTCTTC.

The chain is built from TRBV10-3 and TRBJ1-3; D is ambiguous. Germline-derived CDR1 and CDR2 are ENHRY and SYGVKD. V was pared by 3 bases and J by 8 bases, with 23 bases between. This CDR3 spans 17 amino acids. CDR3 coding DNA: TGTGCCATCAGTGACTCAGCAGGAACGGGAGCACGGTACACCATATATTTT. It is translated as CAISDSAGTGARYTIYF.

The V gene is TRBV7-2, the J gene TRBJ2-7, with 7 bases fitting TRBD2. Germline CDR1 and CDR2: SGHTA and FQGNSA. The CDR3 is 15 residues long. V lost 5 bases and J lost 2; bases outside the gene matches: 9. The CDR3 here is CASSPAPGRAYEQYF. In DNA, the CDR3 is TGTGCCAGCAGCCCCGCCCCGGGGAGGGCCTACGAGCAGTACTTC.

This clone showed up just a few times. The rearrangement links TRBV5-4 to TRBJ2-1, with 13 positions matching TRBD2. V was clipped by 9 bases and J by 5 bases; unmatched bases: 2. This CDR3 has 13 residues. Germline V lookup: CDR1 SGHNT, CDR2 YYREEE (reference sequence). The CDR3 reads CATGLAGDNEQFF. In DNA form, the CDR3 reads TGTGCCACCGGACTAGCGGGAGACAATGAGCAGTTCTTC.

The chain employs TRBV28 and TRBJ1-4; D is perhaps TRBD1 (5 bases). Germline CDR1 is MDHEN and CDR2 is SYDVKM. Deletions cut 11 bases from V and 0 bases from J, with 19 bases between. The CDR3 totals 16 residues. CDR3 in amino acids: CASDTRASATNEKLFF. CDR3 sequence (DNA): TGTGCCTCGGACACCCGGGCGTCTGCAACTAATGAAAAACTGTTTTTT.

The rearrangement links TRBV10-3 to TRBJ1-1; 9 bases agree with TRBD1. The germline V gene has CDR1 ENHRY and CDR2 SYGVKD. Losses at the gene ends were 4 bases for V and 5 bases for J; bases not matched to a gene: 8. CDR3 size: 15 residues. The CDR3 DNA sequence: TGTGCCATCAGTGGGACTACAGGGGGCGGAACTGAAGCTTTCTTT. It is translated as CAISGTTGGGTEAFF.